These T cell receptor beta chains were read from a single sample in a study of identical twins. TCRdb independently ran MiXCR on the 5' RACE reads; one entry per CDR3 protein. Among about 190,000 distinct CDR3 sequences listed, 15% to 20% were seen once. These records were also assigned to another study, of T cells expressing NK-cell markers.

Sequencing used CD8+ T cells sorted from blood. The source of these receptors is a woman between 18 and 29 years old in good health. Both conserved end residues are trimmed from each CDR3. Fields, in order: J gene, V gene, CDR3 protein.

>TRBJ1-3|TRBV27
ASSLLVPETGNTIY
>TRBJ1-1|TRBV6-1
ASSDPTGVGGGAF
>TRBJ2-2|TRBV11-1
ASSFLSSSGTPNTGELF
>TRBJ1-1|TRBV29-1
SVDGEVNTEAF
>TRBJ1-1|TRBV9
ASSDPSGGRGLMNTEAF
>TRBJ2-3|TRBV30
AWSMERRTDTQY
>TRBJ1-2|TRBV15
ATSGGQVKGYT
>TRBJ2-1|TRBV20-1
SAREYSYNEQF
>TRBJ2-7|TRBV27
ASSLSKGEAAYEQY
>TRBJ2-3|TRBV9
ASSALAGGPGDTQY
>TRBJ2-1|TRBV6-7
ASSSPAGPYNEQF
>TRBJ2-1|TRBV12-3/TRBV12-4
ASSPMLGIKNEQF
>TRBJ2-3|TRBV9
ASSGGQPDTQY
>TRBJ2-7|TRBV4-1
ASSQRFGGAVYEQY
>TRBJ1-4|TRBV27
ASSLWGGVGEKLF
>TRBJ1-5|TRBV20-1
SAITPDARDNQPQH
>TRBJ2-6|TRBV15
ATSTLAGTVTSGANVLT
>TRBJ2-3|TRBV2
ASNRDGIKAQY
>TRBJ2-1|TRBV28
ASRGIAGFYNEQF
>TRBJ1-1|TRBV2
ASSEYDFMNTEAF
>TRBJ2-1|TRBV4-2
ASSQEGAGTPFNEQF
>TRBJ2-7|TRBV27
ASSLQGWTYEQY
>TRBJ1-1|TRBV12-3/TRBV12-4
ASTRDRTNTEAF
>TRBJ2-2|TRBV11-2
ASSFLFEDTGELF
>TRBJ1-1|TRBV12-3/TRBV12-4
ASSPHDREPEAF
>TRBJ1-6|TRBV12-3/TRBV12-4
ASSADSMGDSPLH
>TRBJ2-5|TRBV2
ASRDTGAQETQY
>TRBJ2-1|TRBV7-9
ASARGGGYEQF
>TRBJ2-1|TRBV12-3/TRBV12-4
ASSETSGRANEQF
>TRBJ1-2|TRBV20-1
SASDSSYGYT
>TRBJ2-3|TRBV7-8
ASSVELAGVDTQY
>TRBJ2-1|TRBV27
ASSFLRAGGPNEQF
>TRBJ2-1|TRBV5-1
ASSVLAPSYNEQF
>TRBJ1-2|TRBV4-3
ASSHSLQGLGGYT
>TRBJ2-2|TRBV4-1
ASSQDPYTGELF
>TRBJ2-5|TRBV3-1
ASSQAGGQETQY
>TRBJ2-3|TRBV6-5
ASSYAVGIASTDTQY
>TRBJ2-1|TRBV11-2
ASSVLAGGPEQF
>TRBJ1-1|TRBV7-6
ASSQGTGGLNTEAF
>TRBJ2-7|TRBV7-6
ASSLPVAGAWYEQY
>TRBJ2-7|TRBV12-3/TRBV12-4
ASSFVRYEQY
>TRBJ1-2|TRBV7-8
ASSLAESPNYGYT
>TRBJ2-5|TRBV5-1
ASSWRDSQETQY
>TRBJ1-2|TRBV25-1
ASSERGAQEGYT
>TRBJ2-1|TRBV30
AWRNSYNEQF